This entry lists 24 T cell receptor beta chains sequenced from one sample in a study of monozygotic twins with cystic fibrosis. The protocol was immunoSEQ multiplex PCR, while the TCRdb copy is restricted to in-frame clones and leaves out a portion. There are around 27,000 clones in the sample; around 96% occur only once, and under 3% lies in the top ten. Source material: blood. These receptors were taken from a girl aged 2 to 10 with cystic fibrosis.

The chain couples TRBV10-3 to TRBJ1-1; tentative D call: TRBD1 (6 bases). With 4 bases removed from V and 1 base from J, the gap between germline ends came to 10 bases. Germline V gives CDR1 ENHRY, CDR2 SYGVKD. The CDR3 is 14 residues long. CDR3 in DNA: TGTGCCATCAGTGGGTCGACAGGGAACACTGAAGCTTTCTTT. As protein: CAISGSTGNTEAFF.

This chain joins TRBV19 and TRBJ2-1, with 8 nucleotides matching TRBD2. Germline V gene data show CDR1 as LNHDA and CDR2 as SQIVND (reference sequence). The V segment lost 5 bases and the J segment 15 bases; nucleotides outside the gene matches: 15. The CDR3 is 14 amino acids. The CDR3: CASSSAPGGVRGFF. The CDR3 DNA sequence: TGTGCCAGTAGTTCGGCCCCGGGAGGGGTTAGAGGGTTCTTC.

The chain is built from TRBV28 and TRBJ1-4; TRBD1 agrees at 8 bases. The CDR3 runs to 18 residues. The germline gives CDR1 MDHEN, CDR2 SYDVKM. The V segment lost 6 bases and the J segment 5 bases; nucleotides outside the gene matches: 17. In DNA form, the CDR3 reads TGTGCCAGCAGCCCAGCCCCAGGGGGCCTCTTCGCGAATGAAAAACTGTTTTTT. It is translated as CASSPAPGGLFANEKLFF.

As DNA, the CDR3 is TGCGCCAGCAGCGCCCGACAGGGGGCCACCTATGGCTACACCTTC. This encodes CASSARQGATYGYTF. The rearrangement joins TRBV4-1 to TRBJ1-2; 10 bases are shared with TRBD1. The CDR3 runs 15 residues. From germline, CDR1 is MGHRA and CDR2 YSYEKL. After removal of 5 bases from V and 4 bases from J, the junction contained 7 bases not matched to a gene.

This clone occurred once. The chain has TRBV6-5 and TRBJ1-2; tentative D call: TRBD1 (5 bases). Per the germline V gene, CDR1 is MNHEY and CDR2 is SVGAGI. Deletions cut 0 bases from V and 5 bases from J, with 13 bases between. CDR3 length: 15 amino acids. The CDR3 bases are TGTGCCAGCAGTTACTCCCAAGGGGCGGCGTATGGCTACACCTTC. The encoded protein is CASSYSQGAAYGYTF.

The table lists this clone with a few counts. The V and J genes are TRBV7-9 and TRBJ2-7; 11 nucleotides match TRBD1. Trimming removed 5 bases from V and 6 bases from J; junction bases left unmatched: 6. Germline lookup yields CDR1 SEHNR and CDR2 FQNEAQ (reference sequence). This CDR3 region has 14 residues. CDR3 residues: CASSVPGTGGEQYF. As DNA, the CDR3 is TGTGCCAGCAGCGTCCCCGGGACAGGGGGCGAGCAGTACTTC.

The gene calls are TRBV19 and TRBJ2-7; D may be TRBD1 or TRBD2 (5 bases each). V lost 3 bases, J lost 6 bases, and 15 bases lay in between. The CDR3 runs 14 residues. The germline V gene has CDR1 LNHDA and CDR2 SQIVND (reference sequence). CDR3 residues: CASSMGRGGSEQYF. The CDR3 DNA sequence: TGTGCCAGTAGTATGGGACGAGGAGGTTCCGAGCAGTACTTC. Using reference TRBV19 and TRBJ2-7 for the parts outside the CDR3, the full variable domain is DGGITQSPKYLFRKEGQNVTLSCEQNLNHDAMYWYRQDPGQGLRLIYYSQIVNDFQKGDIAEGYSVSREKKESFPLTVTSAQKNPTAFYLCASSMGRGGSEQYFGPGTRLTVT.

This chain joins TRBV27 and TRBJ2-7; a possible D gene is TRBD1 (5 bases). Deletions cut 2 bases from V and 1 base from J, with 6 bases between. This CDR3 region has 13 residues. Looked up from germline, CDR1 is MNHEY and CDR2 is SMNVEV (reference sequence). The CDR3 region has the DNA TGTGCCAGCAGTTTACAGGGTTCCTACGAGCAGTACTTC. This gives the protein CASSLQGSYEQYF.

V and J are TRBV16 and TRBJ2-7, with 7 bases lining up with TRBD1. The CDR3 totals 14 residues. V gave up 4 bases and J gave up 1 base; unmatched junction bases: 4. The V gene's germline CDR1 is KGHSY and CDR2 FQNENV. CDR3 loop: CASSRRDSSYEQYF. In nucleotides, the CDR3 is TGTGCCAGCAGCCGCCGGGACAGTTCCTACGAGCAGTACTTC. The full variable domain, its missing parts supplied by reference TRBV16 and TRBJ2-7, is GEEVAQTPKHLVRGEGQKAKLYCAPIKGHSYVFWYQQVLKNEFKFLISFQNENVFDETGMPKERFSAKCLPNSPCSLEIQATKLEDSAVYFCASSRRDSSYEQYFGPGTRLTVT.

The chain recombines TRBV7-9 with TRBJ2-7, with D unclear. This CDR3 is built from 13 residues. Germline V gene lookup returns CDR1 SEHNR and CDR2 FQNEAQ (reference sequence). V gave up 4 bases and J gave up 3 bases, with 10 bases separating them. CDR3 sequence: CASSSDGFYEQYF. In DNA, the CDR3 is TGTGCCAGCAGCTCGGACGGATTCTACGAGCAGTACTTC.

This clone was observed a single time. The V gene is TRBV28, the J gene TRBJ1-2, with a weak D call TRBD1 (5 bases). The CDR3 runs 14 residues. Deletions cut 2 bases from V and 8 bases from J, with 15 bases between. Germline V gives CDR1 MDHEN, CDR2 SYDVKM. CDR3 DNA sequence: TGTGCCAGCAGTTTAGCGGGGCTGGCTTACGGCTACACCTTC. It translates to CASSLAGLAYGYTF.

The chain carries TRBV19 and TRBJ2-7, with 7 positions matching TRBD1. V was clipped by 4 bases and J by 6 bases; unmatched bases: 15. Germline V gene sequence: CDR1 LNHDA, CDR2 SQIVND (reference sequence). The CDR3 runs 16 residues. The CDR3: CASSSPTGAVQGEQYF. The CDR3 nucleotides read TGTGCCAGTAGTAGCCCCACAGGGGCCGTCCAGGGCGAGCAGTACTTC.

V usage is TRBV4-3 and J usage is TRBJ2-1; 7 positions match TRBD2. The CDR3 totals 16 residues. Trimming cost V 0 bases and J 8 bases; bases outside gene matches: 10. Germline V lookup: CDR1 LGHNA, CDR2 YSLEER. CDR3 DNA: TGCGCCAGCAGCCAAGAGTGGCGGGGGATCACCGATGAGCAGTTCTTC. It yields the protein CASSQEWRGITDEQFF.

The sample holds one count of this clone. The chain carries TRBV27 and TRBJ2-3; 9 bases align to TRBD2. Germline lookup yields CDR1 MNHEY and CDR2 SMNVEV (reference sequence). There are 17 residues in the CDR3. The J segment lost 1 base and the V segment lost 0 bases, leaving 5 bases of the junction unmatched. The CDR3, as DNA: TGTGCCAGCAGTTTATCGGGCGGGAGGGTTCGCACAGATACGCAGTATTTT. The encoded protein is CASSLSGGRVRTDTQYF.

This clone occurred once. The CDR3 sequence: CASSYSSDRLYEQYF. As DNA, the CDR3 is TGTGCCAGCAGTTACTCGTCCGACAGGCTTTACGAGCAGTACTTC. The chain combines TRBV6-5 with TRBJ2-7, with D possibly TRBD1 on 6 matching bases. CDR1 and CDR2 from the germline V gene are MNHEY and SVGAGI. The CDR3 has 15 amino acids. V was pared by 0 bases and J by 4 bases, with 13 bases between.

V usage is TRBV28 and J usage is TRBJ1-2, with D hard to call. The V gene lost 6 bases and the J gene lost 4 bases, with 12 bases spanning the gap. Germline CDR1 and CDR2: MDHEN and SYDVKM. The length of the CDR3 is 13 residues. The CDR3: CASSPTGVYGYTF. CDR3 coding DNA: TGTGCCAGCAGCCCCACGGGCGTCTATGGCTACACCTTC.

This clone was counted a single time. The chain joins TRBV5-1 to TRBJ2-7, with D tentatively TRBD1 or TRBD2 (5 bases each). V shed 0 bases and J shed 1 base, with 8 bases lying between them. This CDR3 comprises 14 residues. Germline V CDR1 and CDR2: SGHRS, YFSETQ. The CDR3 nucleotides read TGCGCCAGCAGCTTGGACTGGGGGTCCTACGAGCAGTACTTC. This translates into CASSLDWGSYEQYF.

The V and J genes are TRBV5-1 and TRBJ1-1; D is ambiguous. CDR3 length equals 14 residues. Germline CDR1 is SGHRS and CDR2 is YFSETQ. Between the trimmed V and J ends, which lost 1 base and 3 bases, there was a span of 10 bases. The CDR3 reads CASSLFGEYTEAFF. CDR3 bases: TGCGCCAGCAGCTTGTTTGGGGAATACACTGAAGCTTTCTTT.

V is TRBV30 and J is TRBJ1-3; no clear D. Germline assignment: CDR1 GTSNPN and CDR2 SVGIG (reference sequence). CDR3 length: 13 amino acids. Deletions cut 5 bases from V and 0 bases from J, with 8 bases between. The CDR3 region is CAWGALSGNTIYF. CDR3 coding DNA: TGTGCCTGGGGAGCGCTCTCTGGAAACACCATATATTTT.

CDR3 sequence (DNA): TGTGCCAGCAGTTACGTCAGCGAGTGGGAGGCTTTCTTT. This gives the protein CASSYVSEWEAFF. This chain links TRBV6-5 with TRBJ1-1; no clear D. Germline loops: CDR1 MNHEY, CDR2 SVGAGI. CDR3 length: 13 amino acids. The V end lost 2 bases, the J end lost 11 bases, and 15 bases lay between the germline ends.

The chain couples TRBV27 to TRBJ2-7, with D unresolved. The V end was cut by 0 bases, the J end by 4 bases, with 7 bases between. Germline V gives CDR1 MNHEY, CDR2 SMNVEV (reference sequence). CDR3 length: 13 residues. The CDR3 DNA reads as TGTGCCAGCAGTTTATCATTGGGATACGAGCAGTACTTC. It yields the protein CASSLSLGYEQYF.

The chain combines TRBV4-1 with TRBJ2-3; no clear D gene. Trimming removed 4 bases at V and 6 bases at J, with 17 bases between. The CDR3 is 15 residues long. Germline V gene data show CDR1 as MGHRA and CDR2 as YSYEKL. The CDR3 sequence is CASSLVTDPADTQYF. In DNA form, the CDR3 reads TGCGCCAGCAGCCTCGTGACTGACCCGGCGGATACGCAGTATTTT.

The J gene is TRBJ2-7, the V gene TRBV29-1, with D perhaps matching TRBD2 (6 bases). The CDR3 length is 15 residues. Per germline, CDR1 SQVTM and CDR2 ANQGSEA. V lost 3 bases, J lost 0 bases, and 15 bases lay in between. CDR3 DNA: TGCAGCGTTGACATGGCGGGGCTGGGCTCCTACGAGCAGTACTTC. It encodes CSVDMAGLGSYEQYF.

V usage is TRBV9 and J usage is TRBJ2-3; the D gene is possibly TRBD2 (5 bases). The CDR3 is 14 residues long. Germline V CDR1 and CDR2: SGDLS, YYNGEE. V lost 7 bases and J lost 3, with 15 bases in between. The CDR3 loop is CASERLKGTDTQYF. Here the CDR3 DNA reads TGTGCCAGCGAGAGACTAAAGGGAACAGATACGCAGTATTTT.